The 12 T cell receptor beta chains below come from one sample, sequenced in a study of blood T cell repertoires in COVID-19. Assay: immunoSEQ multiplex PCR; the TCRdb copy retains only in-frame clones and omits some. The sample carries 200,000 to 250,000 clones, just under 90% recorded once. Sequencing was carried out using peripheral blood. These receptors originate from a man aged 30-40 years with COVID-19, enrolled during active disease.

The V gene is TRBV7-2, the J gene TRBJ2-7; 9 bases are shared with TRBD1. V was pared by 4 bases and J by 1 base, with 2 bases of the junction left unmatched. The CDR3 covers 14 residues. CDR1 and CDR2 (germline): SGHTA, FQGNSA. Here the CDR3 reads CASSSGQGSYEQYF. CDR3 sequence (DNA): TGTGCCAGCAGCTCGGGACAGGGTTCCTACGAGCAGTACTTC.

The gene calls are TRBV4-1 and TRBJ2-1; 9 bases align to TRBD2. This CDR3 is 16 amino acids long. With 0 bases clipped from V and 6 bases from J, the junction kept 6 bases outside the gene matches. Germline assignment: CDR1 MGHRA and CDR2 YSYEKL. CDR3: CASSQDPSGVFNEQFF. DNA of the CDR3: TGCGCCAGCAGCCAAGATCCTAGCGGGGTTTTCAATGAGCAGTTCTTC.

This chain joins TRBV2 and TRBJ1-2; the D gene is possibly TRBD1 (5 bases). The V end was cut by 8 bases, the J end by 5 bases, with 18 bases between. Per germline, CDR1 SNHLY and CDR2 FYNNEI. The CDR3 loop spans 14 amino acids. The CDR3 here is CASHLKGARYGYTF. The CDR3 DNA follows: TGTGCCAGCCACTTGAAAGGGGCTCGATATGGCTACACCTTC.

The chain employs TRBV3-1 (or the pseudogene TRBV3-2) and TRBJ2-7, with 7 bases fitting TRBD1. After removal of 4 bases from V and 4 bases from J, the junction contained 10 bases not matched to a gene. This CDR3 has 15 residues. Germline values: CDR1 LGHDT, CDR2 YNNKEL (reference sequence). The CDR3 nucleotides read TGTGCCAGCAGCCTCTATGAGACAGGGAAGTACGAGCAGTACTTC. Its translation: CASSLYETGKYEQYF.

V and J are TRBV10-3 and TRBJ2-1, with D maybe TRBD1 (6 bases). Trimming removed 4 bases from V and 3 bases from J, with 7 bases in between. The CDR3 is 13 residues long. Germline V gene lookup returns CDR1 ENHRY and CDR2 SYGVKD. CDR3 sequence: CAISGGGYNEQFF. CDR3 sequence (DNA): TGTGCCATCAGTGGAGGGGGCTACAATGAGCAGTTCTTC.

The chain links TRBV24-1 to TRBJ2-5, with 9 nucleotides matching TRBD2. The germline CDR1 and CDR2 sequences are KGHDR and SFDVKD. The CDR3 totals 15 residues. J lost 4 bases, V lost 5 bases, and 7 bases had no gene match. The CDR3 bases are TGTGCCACCAGTGCCCTGCAAGCGGGAGGAGAGACCCAGTACTTC. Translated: CATSALQAGGETQYF.

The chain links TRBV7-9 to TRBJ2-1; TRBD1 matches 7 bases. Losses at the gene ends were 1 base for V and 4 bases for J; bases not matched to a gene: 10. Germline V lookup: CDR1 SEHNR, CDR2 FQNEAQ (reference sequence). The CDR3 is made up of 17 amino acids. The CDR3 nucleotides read TGTGCCAGCAGCTTAGAAGGGGGCCAGGGGATGTACAATGAGCAGTTCTTC. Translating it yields CASSLEGGQGMYNEQFF.

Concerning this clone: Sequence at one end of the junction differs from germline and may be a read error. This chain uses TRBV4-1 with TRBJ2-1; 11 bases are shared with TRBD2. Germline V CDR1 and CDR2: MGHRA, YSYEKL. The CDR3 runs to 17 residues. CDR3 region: CARSQGVAGGLHNEQFF. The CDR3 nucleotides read TGCGCCCGCAGCCAGGGGGTAGCGGGGGGGCTTCATAATGAGCAGTTCTTC.

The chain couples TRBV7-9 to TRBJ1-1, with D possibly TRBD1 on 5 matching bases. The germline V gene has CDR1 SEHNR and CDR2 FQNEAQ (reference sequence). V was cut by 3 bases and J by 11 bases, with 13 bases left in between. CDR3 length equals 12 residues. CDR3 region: CASSFDTGEAFF. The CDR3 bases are TGTGCCAGCAGCTTTGATACGGGGGAGGCTTTCTTT.

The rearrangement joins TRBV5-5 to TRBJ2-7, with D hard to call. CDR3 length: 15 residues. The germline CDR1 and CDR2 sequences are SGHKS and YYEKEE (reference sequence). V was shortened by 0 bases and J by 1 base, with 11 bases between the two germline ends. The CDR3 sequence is CASSLEQFFSYEQYF. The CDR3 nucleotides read TGTGCCAGCAGCTTGGAACAGTTTTTTTCCTACGAGCAGTACTTC.

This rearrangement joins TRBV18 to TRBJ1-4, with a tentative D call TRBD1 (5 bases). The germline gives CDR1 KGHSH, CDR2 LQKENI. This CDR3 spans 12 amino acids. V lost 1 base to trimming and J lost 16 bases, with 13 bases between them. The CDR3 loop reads CASSPQQGGWFF. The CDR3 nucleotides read TGTGCCAGCTCACCACAGCAGGGAGGATGGTTTTTT. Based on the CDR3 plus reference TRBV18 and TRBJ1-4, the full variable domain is NAGVMQNPRHLVRRRGQEARLRCSPMKGHSHVYWYRQLPEEGLKFMVYLQKENIIDESGMPKERFSAEFPKEGPSILRIQQVVRGDSAAYFCASSPQQGGWFFGSGTQLSVL.

In nucleotides, the CDR3 is TGTGCCATCAGTGGCCGTAGGACAGGGGGAGAAGAGACCCAGTACTTC. Encoded protein: CAISGRRTGGEETQYF. The J gene is TRBJ2-5, the V gene TRBV10-3; 10 bases match TRBD1. This CDR3 has 16 residues. The V gene end was trimmed by 4 bases and the J gene end by 3 bases; junction bases not matched to a gene: 8. Germline loops: CDR1 ENHRY, CDR2 SYGVKD.